These T cell receptor beta chains were read from a single sample in a study of response to subunit inactivated influenza vaccine. TCRdb called the RT-PCR reads again in MiXCR, with one record for every CDR3 protein. The table records 450,000 to 600,000 distinct CDR3 sequences, approximately 15% of them present only once. The source material was CD4+ T cells sorted from PBMCs, sampled less than 25 months after vaccination. The receptors come from a man in his fifties or sixties who received an inactivated influenza vaccine. CDR3s include the opening cysteine and the closing phenylalanine or tryptophan. The D gene is left open where the match is weak. Expanded clones are given a class, and other clones once, few, many or no size at all.

V	D	J	size	CDR3	DNA
TRBV24-1	NA	TRBJ2-7	many	CATSDARVSYEQYF	TGTGCCACCAGTGATGCGAGGGTCTCCTACGAGCAGTACTTC
TRBV4-2	NA	TRBJ2-5	few	CASSQWVQETQYF	TGTGCCAGCAGCCAGTGGGTACAAGAGACCCAGTACTTC
TRBV5-1	NA	TRBJ2-7	many	CASSLPGEEQYF	TGCGCCAGCAGCTTGCCCGGGGAAGAGCAGTACTTC
TRBV4-1	NA	TRBJ1-6	many	CASSQADRPSPLHF	TGCGCCAGCAGCCAGGCGGACAGACCCTCACCCCTCCACTTT
TRBV6-5	TRBD1	TRBJ2-6	many	CASSYAQGQGRSGANVLTF	TGTGCCAGCAGTTATGCCCAGGGACAGGGGAGATCTGGGGCCAACGTCCTGACTTTC
TRBV28	TRBD1	TRBJ2-1	NA	CASNSYRGIMYNEQFF	TGTGCCAGCAACTCGTACAGGGGTATTATGTACAATGAGCAGTTCTTC
TRBV20-1	TRBD1	TRBJ1-5	few	CSASRDRGKPQHF	TGCAGTGCTAGCCGGGACAGGGGGAAACCCCAGCATTTT
TRBV7-9	TRBD1	TRBJ2-7	few	CASSSGTGEYEQYF	TGTGCCAGCAGCTCCGGGACAGGGGAATACGAGCAGTACTTC
TRBV29-1	TRBD2	TRBJ2-1	few	CSAVRPTSGRASYEQFF	TGCAGCGCCGTGCGCCCTACTAGCGGGAGGGCTTCGTATGAGCAGTTCTTC
TRBV25-1	TRBD1	TRBJ1-4	NA	CASSETRTGLARGEKLFF	TGTGCCAGCAGTGAAACGAGGACAGGTTTAGCCAGGGGTGAAAAACTGTTTTTT
TRBV6-2/TRBV6-3	NA	TRBJ2-1	NA	CASSSLAATNNEQFF	TGTGCCAGCAGCTCCTTGGCTGCCACTAACAATGAGCAGTTCTTC
TRBV3-1	NA	TRBJ1-2	few	CASSQGGLYYGYTF	TGTGCCAGCAGCCAAGGTGGGCTGTACTATGGCTACACCTTC
TRBV20-1	NA	TRBJ2-7	NA	CSATSDRTYEQYF	TGCAGTGCCACATCTGACAGGACCTACGAGCAGTACTTC
TRBV5-1	TRBD2	TRBJ2-5	NA	CASSPPSGGEETQYF	TGCGCCAGCAGTCCTCCTAGCGGGGGGGAAGAGACCCAGTACTTC
TRBV10-3	TRBD2	TRBJ2-7	NA	CAIRGSSGLASYEQYF	TGTGCCATCAGGGGATCTAGCGGGCTGGCCTCCTACGAGCAGTACTTC
TRBV27	TRBD1	TRBJ1-2	few	CASSLIGQGAEGYTF	TGTGCCAGCAGTTTAATTGGGCAGGGGGCCGAGGGCTACACCTTC
TRBV4-3	NA	TRBJ1-3	NA	CASSQEGDRLDTIYF	TGCGCCAGCAGCCAAGAGGGAGACAGACTGGACACCATATATTTT